This TCR beta chain originates from a study of shared clonotypes between healthy human individuals (dated by TCRdb to 2018 to 2020). Study-wide context: The cohort comprised a couple of women and a few men aged 18 to 49 years. To estimate repertoire size and how much clonotypes are shared between individuals, the study performed deep sequencing of blood TCR repertoires from roughly five healthy adults. Per donor, leukapheresis produced somewhere between about 0.94 and 9.5 billion PBMCs. For each donor, CD4 naive and CD4 memory were each given three plates, CD8 naive was given two plates, and CD8 memory was given one plate. To increase sequencing depth and limit assay-specific biases, TCR repertoire library preparation and sequencing were carried out by different laboratories using diverse techniques.

To note about this clone: This receptor's antigen is unknown. No clone much larger than this one lies a single base away; base qualities are absent.

V ends up 9 bases short and J 3 bases short, with an unmatched junction base count of 7. The CDR3 starts with the cysteine, ends with the phenylalanine, and has 14 residues. Only the CDR3 region is kept as DNA, spanning 42 bases read in frame from base 1. CDR1 and CDR2 (MGHDK, SYGVNS) derive from the germline V gene. Using the deep immunoSEQ assay, multiplex PCR amplified TCR CDR3 regions from genomic DNA. Genomic DNA extracted from each cell subset was distributed evenly over all wells of several immunoSEQ 96-well plates, and each plate served as one replicate. For sorted subsets, about 200 ng genomic DNA, equal to 30,000 or so T cell genomes, was loaded into each replicate PCR. The purified libraries were quantified using a Qubit 3.0 fluorometer, sized with a Bioanalyzer 2100, and then quantified again using the KAPA Library Quantification kit. Every immunoSEQ 96-well plate was sequenced on a separate single-read 150-cycle Illumina NextSeq 550 flow cell. The original pipeline was this. Because only junctional sequences without quality scores were contained in the immunoSEQ output, filtering matching that applied to full-length reads could not be performed. To assign V/J genes and CDR3, sequences were annotated using PyIR, a Python wrapper for IgBLAST v1.9, with IMGT germline references. Reads with weak V/J assignments (E-value above 1e-6), missing CDR3, stop codons, out-of-frame junctions, or ambiguous translated residues were removed. V3J clonotypes were defined as sequences sharing an identical inferred V gene, J gene, and CDR3 amino acid sequence. Percentage overlap between repertoires was calculated by dividing the number of shared unique clonotypes by the size of the smaller repertoire. Richness of each repertoire was evaluated using RTK rarefaction, the Chao1 estimator, and Recon v2.1 estimates of unobserved clonotypes. OLGA was used to compute generation probabilities for all TCRbeta clonotypes that the gDNA method yielded from a handful of donors. TCRdb carries this immuneACCESS record with in-frame sequences only. Its versions omit some clonotypes, under half of them owing to an unresolved V gene in the studies checked, with the rest unexplained. Clone size and the V and J calls come from that table; the DNA yielded D and trimming. The sample table shows about 1 million clones, and roughly 80% are seen once. The ten largest clonotypes hold 1.4% to 1.5% of the sample.

The donors were healthy, HIV-negative adults who had no recently reported acute infections or vaccinations. Every donor was a Caucasian adult living in Nashville, Tennessee, USA. CD4+ T cells were enriched through magnetic negative selection, after which naive cells were positively selected on CD45RA and the remaining negative fraction served as the memory subset. After blood collection by leukapheresis, PBMCs were isolated using Ficoll-Histopaque density gradient centrifugation and then cryopreserved in the vapor phase of liquid nitrogen. Purity and quantity of every magnetically sorted T cell population were checked by analytical flow cytometry. Genomic DNA was isolated from each sorted fraction and quantified by UV absorbance on a Nanodrop 2000c. The paper as a whole reports these results and caveats: Sampling was restricted to blood, and TCR repertoires in tissue are likely to differ from TCR repertoires in blood. About 5% of naive CD4, 3.5% of naive CD8, about 2.1% of memory CD4, and approximately 0.4% of memory CD8 clonotypes were shared across several donors. Rarefaction of sorted-subset datasets indicated incomplete sequencing despite the large sequencing depth. Pairwise subsampling indicated that sequencing depth was expected to affect the degree of clonotype sharing among donors. Estimated clonotype richness was generally larger for naive than for memory subsets. Higher generation probabilities were observed for clonotypes shared by all four sorted-subset donors than for non-shared clonotypes. The small number of donors limited the genetic and exposure-history diversity represented.

This receptor was identified in a man between 18 and 35 years old in good health. Material for sequencing was memory CD4+ T cells sorted from blood. The cell subset or site label corresponds to: CD45RA-negative fraction. The sequence joins TRBV25-1 to TRBJ2-1; 8 bases in the middle match TRBD2. The CDR3 protein: CASQRGGGYNEQFF. The sequence in DNA is TGTGCCAGTCAACGGGGGGGAGGCTACAATGAGCAGTTCTTC.